The 18 T cell receptor beta chains in this list originate from one sample, sequenced in a study of T cell responses to AZD1222 COVID-19 vaccine. TCRdb's table, derived via immunoSEQ multiplex PCR, lists solely in-frame clones and lacks some. The sample lists 90,000 to 150,000 clones, around 89% occurring once. The source was peripheral blood, collected 28 days after the second AZD1222 dose. The origin of the receptors is an adult who received the AZD1222 COVID-19 vaccine.

The CDR3 spells CASRSTGYLGNTEAFF. CDR3 sequence (DNA): TGTGCCAGTAGATCCACAGGGTACCTAGGGAACACTGAAGCTTTCTTT. The rearrangement joins TRBV19 to TRBJ1-1, with D possibly matching TRBD1 (6 bases). CDR1 is LNHDA and CDR2 is SQIVND in the germline V gene (reference sequence). V lost 6 bases, J lost 1 base, and 18 bases lay in between. The CDR3 consists of 16 residues.

This chain uses TRBV28 with TRBJ2-3; 8 nucleotides agree with TRBD1. This CDR3 spans 15 amino acids. Germline CDR1 reads MDHEN; CDR2 reads SYDVKM. The junction had 10 bases not matched to a gene; V was cut back by 6 bases and J by 5 bases. The CDR3: CASSYQTGAGDTQYF. CDR3 bases: TGTGCCAGCAGCTACCAGACAGGGGCTGGAGATACGCAGTATTTT.

As DNA, the CDR3 is TGTGCCAGCAGCTTATGGGCAGCTCGGGGCTACACCTTC. Translating gives CASSLWAARGYTF. The chain links TRBV11-1 to TRBJ1-2; no definite D call. Germline-derived CDR1 and CDR2 are SGHAT and FQDESV (reference sequence). The CDR3 length is 13 residues. Trimming shortened V by 2 bases and J by 8 bases, and 12 bases separated the two germline ends.

This clone was recorded only once. The V gene is TRBV2, the J gene TRBJ2-5; possibly TRBD2 for D (5 bases). This CDR3 is 14 amino acids long. CDR1 SNHLY and CDR2 FYNNEI come from the germline V gene. Between the trimmed V and J ends, which lost 6 bases and 5 bases, there was a span of 16 bases. CDR3 coding DNA: TGTGCCAGCAGGGACCCCCGGGGTGCGGAGACCCAGTACTTC. Translating gives CASRDPRGAETQYF.

The chain has TRBV27 and TRBJ1-1; no clear D. This CDR3 spans 12 amino acids. Trimming pared 6 bases from V and 4 bases from J, leaving 9 bases between. The germline gives CDR1 MNHEY, CDR2 SMNVEV (reference sequence). The CDR3 region has the DNA TGTGCCAGCAGGAGAGGGATCACTGAAGCTTTCTTT. Translated: CASRRGITEAFF.

V is TRBV11-3 and J is TRBJ2-7; a possible D gene is TRBD2 (6 bases). V was shortened by 8 bases and J by 2 bases, with 16 bases between the two germline ends. Per the germline V gene, CDR1 is SGHNT and CDR2 is YENEEA. The CDR3 contains 14 residues. The CDR3 is CASQRPGGTYEQYF. In DNA form, the CDR3 reads TGTGCCAGCCAACGCCCCGGGGGAACCTACGAGCAGTACTTC. Drawing the rest from reference TRBV11-3 and TRBJ2-7, the complete variable domain is EAGVVQSPRYKIIEKKQPVAFWCNPISGHNTLYWYLQNLGQGPELLIRYENEEAVDDSQLPKDRFSAERLKGVDSTLKIQPAELGDSAVYLCASQRPGGTYEQYFGPGTRLTVT.

This clone was picked up a small number of times. The chain joins TRBV5-6 to TRBJ2-7; the D gene is possibly TRBD1 (6 bases). V dropped 2 bases and J dropped 4 bases, with 16 bases sitting between them. The CDR3 extends over 15 amino acids. Germline assignment: CDR1 SGHDT and CDR2 YYEEEE. In DNA form, the CDR3 reads TGTGCCAGCAGCTTTTCCGGGACACTGCCGTACGAGCAGTACTTC. This translates into CASSFSGTLPYEQYF.

This clone was seen a handful of times. The rearrangement uses TRBV28 and TRBJ2-7; weak D call: TRBD1 (6 bases). V lost 10 bases to trimming and J lost 0 bases, with 16 bases between them. CDR3 length: 14 amino acids. The germline CDR1 and CDR2 sequences are MDHEN and SYDVKM. The CDR3 sequence is CATSDRLSSYEQYF. CDR3 DNA sequence: TGTGCCACTTCAGACAGGCTTAGCTCCTACGAGCAGTACTTC.

The V call is TRBV27, the J call TRBJ1-2; 7 bases line up with TRBD1. The length of the CDR3 is 16 residues. The germline CDR1 and CDR2 sequences are MNHEY and SMNVEV (reference sequence). J gave up 5 bases and V 2 bases, and 11 bases lay outside the gene matches. This chain's CDR3 is CASSLGAHRGGYGYTF. CDR3 bases: TGTGCCAGCAGTTTAGGGGCCCACAGGGGTGGGTATGGCTACACCTTC.

The chain joins TRBV5-6 to TRBJ1-1, with D unresolved. The CDR3 has 14 amino acids. Per the germline V gene, CDR1 is SGHDT and CDR2 is YYEEEE. Trimming took 3 bases from V and 3 from J, leaving 12 bases between them. The CDR3 spells CASSYPRQDTEAFF. CDR3 in DNA: TGTGCCAGCAGCTACCCCAGGCAGGACACTGAAGCTTTCTTT.

V is TRBV7-3 and J is TRBJ1-1; D gene unclear. The length of the CDR3 is 18 residues. CDR1 is SGHTA, CDR2 FQGTGA, per germline. V was cut by 0 bases and J by 3 bases, with 20 bases left in between. The chain's CDR3 is CASSLTSVRDGRDTEAFF. The CDR3, as DNA: TGTGCCAGCAGCTTAACCTCTGTACGGGATGGGCGAGACACTGAAGCTTTCTTT.

The genes are TRBV30 and TRBJ1-1; a possible D gene is TRBD1 (5 bases). The CDR3 extends over 14 amino acids. V lost 3 bases and J lost 1, with 12 bases in between. The germline gives CDR1 GTSNPN, CDR2 SVGIG (reference sequence). This CDR3 is CAWRLWGGNTEAFF. DNA for the CDR3: TGTGCCTGGAGGCTTTGGGGGGGGAACACTGAAGCTTTCTTT.

This chain links TRBV19 with TRBJ1-6; 7 bases match TRBD1. The CDR3 spans 15 residues. From germline, CDR1 is LNHDA and CDR2 SQIVND (reference sequence). V shed 6 bases, J shed 5 bases, and the junction held 7 bases outside the gene matches. CDR3 nucleotide sequence: TGTGCCAGTAGACCCCTGACAGGGAATAATTCACCCCTCCACTTT. As protein: CASRPLTGNNSPLHF.

The genes are TRBV6-9 and TRBJ1-2; 7 bases are a match to TRBD1. Germline V gene sequence: CDR1 MNHGY, CDR2 SVAAGI. The CDR3 extends over 14 amino acids. V gave up 4 bases and J gave up 8 bases; unmatched junction bases: 10. The DNA of the CDR3 is TGTGCCAGCAGTTCCCGGGACAGAGCGGGGGGCTACACCTTC. Protein: CASSSRDRAGGYTF.

The chain employs TRBV6-1 and TRBJ2-7; TRBD1 aligns across 9 bases. The V gene end was trimmed by 5 bases and the J gene end by 6 bases; junction bases not matched to a gene: 8. CDR1 and CDR2 (germline): MNHNS, SASEGT. The CDR3 length is 14 residues. The CDR3 here is CASSYGDRVAEQYF. The CDR3 nucleotides read TGTGCCAGCAGTTATGGGGACAGGGTAGCCGAGCAGTACTTC.

V gene TRBV5-1 combines with J gene TRBJ2-3, with a weak D call TRBD2 (7 bases). The CDR3 has 17 residues. Looked up from germline, CDR1 is SGHRS and CDR2 is YFSETQ. V was clipped by 1 base and J by 1 base, with 16 bases between them. The chain's CDR3 is CASSLYITGGGTDTQYF. The CDR3 region has the DNA TGCGCCAGCAGCTTGTATATCACGGGGGGCGGCACAGATACGCAGTATTTT.

The chain uses TRBV9 and TRBJ1-2; D gene uncertain. The V and J ends lost 3 bases and 0 bases respectively, with 6 bases between them. The CDR3 totals 13 residues. From germline, CDR1 is SGDLS and CDR2 YYNGEE. DNA for the CDR3: TGTGCCAGCAGCGCCACAGCTAACTATGGCTACACCTTC. Its protein product is CASSATANYGYTF.

The gene calls are TRBV4-1 and TRBJ2-5, with D perhaps TRBD1 (5 bases). Germline V CDR1 and CDR2: MGHRA, YSYEKL. Trimming shortened V by 3 bases and J by 5 bases, and 13 bases separated the two germline ends. The CDR3 totals 14 residues. Here the CDR3 reads CASSHPGKGETQYF. The CDR3 DNA reads as TGCGCCAGCAGCCACCCTGGGAAGGGGGAGACCCAGTACTTC.